This T cell receptor beta chain was identified in a study of T cells after yellow fever vaccination. General study findings and limits: Most primary-vaccination clones recurred post-booster (approximately 96% CD4, roughly 87% CD8).

Per germline, CDR1 SGHAT and CDR2 FQNNGV. The V end lost 6 bases, the J end lost 0 bases, and 15 bases lay between the germline ends. This CDR3 comprises 16 residues. For this clonotype: Its target is not known.

The study made its TCR cDNA through 5'RACE template switching. That step introduced a universal primer site along with UMIs. A single record per CDR3 protein comes from TCRdb applying MiXCR to the 5' RACE reads. Here the sample spans nearly 550,000 distinct CDR3 sequences, 15% to 20% being singletons. The material was PBMCs, obtained 15 days after the yellow fever booster vaccination. The gene calls are TRBV11-2 and TRBJ1-3, with D perhaps matching TRBD1 (6 bases). The clonotype was recovered from a man under 40 who received the YFV17D yellow fever vaccine. CDR3: CASSPTPDSSGNTIYF. CDR3 DNA: TGTGCCAGCAGTCCAACACCGGACAGCTCTGGAAACACCATATATTTT.